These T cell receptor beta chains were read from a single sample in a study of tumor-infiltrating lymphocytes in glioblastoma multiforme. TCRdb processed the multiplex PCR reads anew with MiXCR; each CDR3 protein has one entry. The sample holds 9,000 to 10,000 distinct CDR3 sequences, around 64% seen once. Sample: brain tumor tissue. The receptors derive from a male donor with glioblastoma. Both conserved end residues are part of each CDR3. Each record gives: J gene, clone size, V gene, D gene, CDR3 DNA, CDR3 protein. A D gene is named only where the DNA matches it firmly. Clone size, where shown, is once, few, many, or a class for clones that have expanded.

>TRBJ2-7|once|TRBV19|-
TGTGCCGGTAGTTTAAGGGCGGCCTACGAGCAGTACTTC
CAGSLRAAYEQYF
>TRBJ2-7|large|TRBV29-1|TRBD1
TGCAGCGTTCAAGGGACAGAGGGGTTCTACGAGCAGTACTTC
CSVQGTEGFYEQYF
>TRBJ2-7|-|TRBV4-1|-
TGCGCCAGCAGCCAAGAGCGGGGCCCTTCCTACGAGCAGTACTTC
CASSQERGPSYEQYF
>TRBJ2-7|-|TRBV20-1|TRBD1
TGCAGTGCCCAGACAGGGAACGAGCAGTACTTC
CSAQTGNEQYF
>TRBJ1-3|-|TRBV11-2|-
TGTGCCAGCGGCTTAGTAGGCTCCTACTCTGGAAACACCATATATTTT
CASGLVGSYSGNTIYF
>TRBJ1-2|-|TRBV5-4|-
TGTGCCAGCAGGGCAAGGACTGAGACCTATGGCTGCACCTTC
CASRARTETYGCTF
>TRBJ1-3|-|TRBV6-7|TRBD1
TGTGCCAGCAATCTACCCGGGACAGCTGGAAACACCATATATTTT
CASNLPGTAGNTIYF
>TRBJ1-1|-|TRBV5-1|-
TGCACCAGCCGTGGAGGGGGGGCGTTGTGGATGAACACTGAAGCTTTCTTT
CTSRGGGALWMNTEAFF
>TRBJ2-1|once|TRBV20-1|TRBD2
TGCAGAGCTGACTGGCGGGGGGAACATGATGAGCAGTTCTTC
CRADWRGEHDEQFF
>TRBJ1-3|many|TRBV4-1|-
TGCGCCAGCAGCCACCAAGCTCCCCGAGGGACCGTCTTTAACTCCATATATTTT
CASSHQAPRGTVFNSIYF
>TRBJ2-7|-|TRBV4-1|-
TGCGCCAGCAGCCAAGATGAGGCGGGGCTTACGGACTTC
CASSQDEAGLTDF
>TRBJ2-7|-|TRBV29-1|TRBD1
TGCAGCGTCCAGGGACAGGGTTCGGAGTACTTC
CSVQGQGSEYF
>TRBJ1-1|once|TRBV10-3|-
TGTGCCGCCACCGACAGAAACACTGAAGCTATCTTT
CAATDRNTEAIF
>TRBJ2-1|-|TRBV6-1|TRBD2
TGTGCCAGCACCGAAGGGGCGGGAGAGGCCTATAATGAGCAGTTCTTC
CASTEGAGEAYNEQFF
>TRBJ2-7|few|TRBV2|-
TGTGCCAGCAGTGTACAGCTACTTAAGAACGAGCAGTACTTC
CASSVQLLKNEQYF
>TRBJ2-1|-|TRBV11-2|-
TGTGCCAGCAGCCCAGGACCAACGGGAGTCAGTGAGCAGTTCTTC
CASSPGPTGVSEQFF
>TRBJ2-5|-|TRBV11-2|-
TGTGCCAGCAGCCAGTGGAAGGAGACCCAGCACTTC
CASSQWKETQHF
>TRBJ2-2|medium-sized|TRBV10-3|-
TGTGCCATCAGTGCCGGGACTGGCTACACCGGGGAGCTGTTTTTT
CAISAGTGYTGELFF
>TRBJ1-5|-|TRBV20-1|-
TGCAGTGCCCAGGAAAATCAGCCCCAGCATTTT
CSAQENQPQHF
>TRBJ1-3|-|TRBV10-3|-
TGTGCCATCAGTGCGCCAGACTCTGGAAACACCATATATTTT
CAISAPDSGNTIYF
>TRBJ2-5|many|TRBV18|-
TGTGCCAGCTCACTTGGTGCCGGAGAGACCCAGTACTTC
CASSLGAGETQYF
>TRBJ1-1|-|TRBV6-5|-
TGTGCCACGCAACCTGCGGGACAAAACACTGAGGCTTTCTTT
CATQPAGQNTEAFF
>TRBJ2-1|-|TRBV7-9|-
TGTGCCAGCAGCCCCGCCCTAGGGGGGGGAGTGCCCCCTCGTGAGCAGTTCTTC
CASSPALGGGVPPREQFF
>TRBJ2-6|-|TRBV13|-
TGTGCCAGTAGCGATCCCGACAGGTCTGCGGCCAACGTCCTGACTTTC
CASSDPDRSAANVLTF
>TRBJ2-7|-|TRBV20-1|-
TGCAGTGCTTCGGATCGAGCGGTTACCTACGAGCAGTACTTC
CSASDRAVTYEQYF
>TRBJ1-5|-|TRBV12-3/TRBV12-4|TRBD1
TGTGCCGGCAGCTCACAGGGGCCTAATCAGCCCCAGCATTTT
CAGSSQGPNQPQHF
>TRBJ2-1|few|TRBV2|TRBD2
TGTGCCAGCCGGCTGGGGAGGACTAGCTCCTACAATGAGCAGTTCTTC
CASRLGRTSSYNEQFF
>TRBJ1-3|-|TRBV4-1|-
TGCACCAGCAGCCAAGTCCTAAAGGTATCTGGAAACACCATATATTTT
CTSSQVLKVSGNTIYF
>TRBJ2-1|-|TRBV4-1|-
TGCGCCAGCAGCCACGAAGAGAAGCCCTTTAACGAGCAGTTCTTC
CASSHEEKPFNEQFF
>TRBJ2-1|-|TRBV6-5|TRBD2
TGTGCCAGCAGGGGCGGGAGGTATGAGCAGTTCTTC
CASRGGRYEQFF
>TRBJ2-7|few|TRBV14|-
TGTGCCAGCAGCCAAGTTCACGTGTACGAGCAGTACTTC
CASSQVHVYEQYF
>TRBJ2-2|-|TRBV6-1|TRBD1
TGTGCCAGTTCGGCAGAGGGACAGGGTAGGAGCAGGGAGCTGTTTTTT
CASSAEGQGRSRELFF
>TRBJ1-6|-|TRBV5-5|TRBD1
TGTGCCAGCAGCTTGGCATCTGACAGGGGAACCTATAATTCACCCCTCCACTTT
CASSLASDRGTYNSPLHF
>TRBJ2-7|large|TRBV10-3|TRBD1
TGTGCCATCAGTGAGTCGGGACAGGAGCAGTACTTC
CAISESGQEQYF
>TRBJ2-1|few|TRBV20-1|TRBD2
TGCAGTGCTAGAGCCCGCGGGACTACCAACAATGAGCAGTTCTTC
CSARARGTTNNEQFF
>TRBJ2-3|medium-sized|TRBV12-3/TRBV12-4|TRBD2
TGTGCCAGCAGTCGACTAGCCGGGGGCACAGATACGCAGTATTTT
CASSRLAGGTDTQYF
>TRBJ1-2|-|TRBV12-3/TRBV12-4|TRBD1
TGTGCCAGCAGTCCGGGACAGGCTGGCTACACCTTC
CASSPGQAGYTF